This passage covers 23 T cell receptor beta chains from one sample sequenced in a study of shared clonotypes between healthy human individuals. Naive CD8 cells lacked CD45RO, underwent positive selection for CCR7 and left out terminally differentiated effector memory CD45RA+ cells. The method was immunoSEQ multiplex PCR; TCRdb's version includes in-frame clones alone and lacks a portion of them. Altogether about 750,000 clones are present, 92% being singletons, with the ten largest covering around 24%. Material for sequencing was naive CD8+ T cells sorted from blood. All receptors come from a man aged 25 to 45 in good health.

This clone was detected once. The junction and the germline gene differ at one end; a read error may be behind it. This chain connects TRBV11-2 to TRBJ2-2, with a tentative D call TRBD1 (7 bases). The CDR3 sequence is 15 residues long. Germline loops: CDR1 SGHAT, CDR2 FQNNGV. CDR3 loop: CASSLTPTPRGVLFF. The CDR3 DNA reads as TGTGCCAGCAGCTTAACGCCTACCCCCAGGGGGGTGCTGTTTTTT.

This chain connects TRBV9 to TRBJ2-7; D call uncertain. CDR3 size: 10 residues. Looked up from germline, CDR1 is SGDLS and CDR2 is YYNGEE. V lost 3 bases and J lost 9, with 7 bases in between. DNA for the CDR3: TGTGCCAGCAGCGGACCAGGGCAGTACTTC. Its protein product is CASSGPGQYF.

This chain joins TRBV5-5 and TRBJ1-4; no clear D. CDR1 is SGHKS and CDR2 is YYEKEE in the germline V gene (reference sequence). The CDR3 extends over 15 amino acids. Deletions cut 2 bases from V and 9 bases from J, with 17 bases between. The CDR3 spells CASSLVGEGLKKLFF. CDR3 coding DNA: TGTGCCAGCAGCTTAGTTGGGGAAGGGCTAAAAAAACTGTTTTTT.

This clone has a handful of counts. The sample holds other DNA sequences that translate to the same CDR3. The rearrangement links TRBV5-1 to TRBJ2-7; D is uncertain. This CDR3 has 12 amino acids. In germline, CDR1 is SGHRS, CDR2 YFSETQ. V was shortened by 0 bases and J by 3 bases, with 4 bases between the two germline ends. The CDR3 spells CASSLGDYEQYF. CDR3 nucleotides: TGCGCCAGCAGCTTGGGGGACTACGAGCAGTACTTC.

The V gene is TRBV14, the J gene TRBJ2-2; weak D call: TRBD2 (6 bases). The CDR3 loop spans 16 amino acids. Germline V gives CDR1 SGHDN, CDR2 FVKESK. V lost 4 bases to trimming and J lost 5 bases, with 17 bases between them. CDR3 bases: TGTGCCAGCAGCCCCTCGGGCCCCCGGGGGACCGGGGAGCTGTTTTTT. It yields the protein CASSPSGPRGTGELFF.

The chain couples TRBV27 to TRBJ1-1, with D maybe TRBD1 (6 bases). The CDR3 loop spans 15 amino acids. The germline V gene has CDR1 MNHEY and CDR2 SMNVEV (reference sequence). V lost 6 bases and J 1 base, leaving 15 bases between the germline ends. CDR3 sequence: CASSLSTGANTEAFF. In DNA form, the CDR3 reads TGTGCCAGCAGCCTTAGTACGGGGGCGAACACTGAAGCTTTCTTT.

This chain uses TRBV14 with TRBJ2-3; maybe TRBD2 (6 bases). The V and J ends lost 0 bases and 0 bases respectively, with 13 bases between them. CDR1 is SGHDN, CDR2 FVKESK, per germline. The CDR3 covers 17 residues. This CDR3 reads CASSQDLGRGSTDTQYF. In nucleotides, the CDR3 is TGTGCCAGCAGCCAAGATCTGGGGCGGGGAAGCACAGATACGCAGTATTTT.

V is TRBV14 and J is TRBJ2-7; weak D call: TRBD2 (6 bases). Germline V lookup: CDR1 SGHDN, CDR2 FVKESK. Trimming pared 5 bases from V and 2 bases from J, leaving 13 bases between. This CDR3 contains 14 residues. For the CDR3, the DNA is TGTGCCAGCAGCGGCCAGGGAGGCCCCTACGAGCAGTACTTC. It is translated as CASSGQGGPYEQYF.

CDR3 coding DNA: TGTGCCAGCAGTTCTATTACAGGGGGCGATGAGCAGTTCTTC. It encodes CASSSITGGDEQFF. V gene TRBV27 combines with J gene TRBJ2-1, with 9 bases lining up with TRBD1. Germline CDR1 MNHEY, CDR2 SMNVEV (reference sequence). Trimming cost V 4 bases and J 8 bases; bases outside gene matches: 6. The CDR3 has 14 residues.

The V call is TRBV5-1, the J call TRBJ2-3; the match to TRBD2 covers 12 bases. V shed 4 bases and J 2 bases; nucleotides not matched to a gene: 14. CDR1 is SGHRS, CDR2 YFSETQ, per germline. This CDR3 is 19 amino acids long. The CDR3 DNA follows: TGCGCCAGCAGCCCCCACCCACCCGGACTAGCGGGATCCACAGATACGCAGTATTTT. Protein product: CASSPHPPGLAGSTDTQYF.

The chain combines TRBV2 with TRBJ2-3; no clear D. V lost 6 bases to trimming and J lost 0 bases, with 10 bases between them. The CDR3 has 14 residues. Germline assignment: CDR1 SNHLY and CDR2 FYNNEI. The CDR3 spells CASRDPRSTDTQYF. CDR3 DNA: TGTGCCAGCAGGGACCCTCGAAGCACAGATACGCAGTATTTT.

This clone has ten or more counts. At the DNA level, this CDR3 is encoded by other sequences in the same sample as well. As DNA, the CDR3 is TGTGCCAGCAGTTCCACCTACGAGCAGTACTTC. This gives the protein CASSSTYEQYF. The rearrangement joins TRBV27 to TRBJ2-7; D unclear. The V gene's germline CDR1 is MNHEY and CDR2 SMNVEV (reference sequence). Between the trimmed V and J ends, which lost 4 bases and 2 bases, there was a span of 3 bases. The CDR3 runs 11 residues.

Concerning this clone itself: This specimen includes other DNA sequences encoding the same CDR3. This rearrangement joins TRBV5-6 to TRBJ2-1; possible D gene TRBD2, 6 bases. The V end lost 2 bases, the J end lost 4 bases, and 7 bases lay between the germline ends. This CDR3 region has 13 residues. The germline V gene has CDR1 SGHDT and CDR2 YYEEEE. The CDR3 DNA follows: TGTGCCAGCAGCTTAGGACTATACAATGAGCAGTTCTTC. It encodes CASSLGLYNEQFF.

This chain joins TRBV29-1 and TRBJ2-7; 10 positions match TRBD2. Germline V gene data show CDR1 as SQVTM and CDR2 as ANQGSEA. With V trimmed by 6 bases and J by 5 bases, 13 bases remained unmatched. This CDR3 has 15 residues. The DNA for the CDR3 is TGCAGCGTCCTGACCCCGGGACTAGCGCCGAACGAGCAGTACTTC. Translating it yields CSVLTPGLAPNEQYF.

CDR3 bases: TGTGCCATCAGTGAGGAAACCTTGGAGGTCCAAGAGACCCAGTACTTC. Its protein product is CAISEETLEVQETQYF. The chain is built from TRBV10-3 and TRBJ2-5, with D tentatively TRBD2 (5 bases). Per the germline V gene, CDR1 is ENHRY and CDR2 is SYGVKD. The CDR3 consists of 16 residues. V lost 2 bases and J lost 1, with 14 bases in between.

This clone was observed once. This chain connects TRBV27 to TRBJ2-7, with 8 positions matching TRBD1. Germline V lookup: CDR1 MNHEY, CDR2 SMNVEV (reference sequence). The junction had 13 bases not matched to a gene; V was cut back by 5 bases and J by 4 bases. This CDR3 is 16 amino acids long. CDR3 loop: CASSISRTGSGYEQYF. CDR3 DNA sequence: TGTGCCAGCAGTATAAGCCGGACAGGGTCGGGTTACGAGCAGTACTTC.

The chain recombines TRBV5-1 with TRBJ2-3, with 9 bases lining up with TRBD2. The germline gives CDR1 SGHRS, CDR2 YFSETQ. This CDR3 has 18 residues. Trimming cost V 1 base and J 1 base; bases outside gene matches: 10. The CDR3 DNA reads TGCGCCAGCAGCTTGCTAGCGGGGCCCGGAGTAGGCACAGATACGCAGTATTTT. Its translation: CASSLLAGPGVGTDTQYF.

The chain combines TRBV7-9 with TRBJ2-3, with 9 bases lining up with TRBD2. CDR1 and CDR2 from the germline V gene are SEHNR and FQNEAQ (reference sequence). V trimming: 2 bases; J trimming: 6 bases; junction bases outside the gene matches: 9. The CDR3 is 16 amino acids. CDR3 amino acids: CASSLSGGRRMDTQYF. The CDR3 DNA reads TGTGCCAGCAGCTTAAGCGGGGGGCGACGAATGGATACGCAGTATTTT.

V usage is TRBV4-1 and J usage is TRBJ2-3; D ambiguous. The CDR3 consists of 15 residues. The V gene's germline CDR1 is MGHRA and CDR2 YSYEKL. V was pared by 1 base and J by 2 bases, with 10 bases between. Written as DNA, the CDR3 is TGCGCCAGCAGCCAAGGGTTGAGCTACACAGATACGCAGTATTTT. Its protein is CASSQGLSYTDTQYF.

The gene calls are TRBV7-9 and TRBJ2-5; TRBD2 matches 11 bases. The germline CDR1 and CDR2 sequences are SEHNR and FQNEAQ (reference sequence). The CDR3 is made up of 18 amino acids. V lost 5 bases and J lost 5; bases outside the gene matches: 16. The CDR3: CASSRLGTSGSARETQYF. The CDR3 DNA reads as TGTGCCAGCAGCCGCCTTGGAACTAGCGGGAGCGCCAGGGAGACCCAGTACTTC.

This rearrangement joins TRBV4-3 to TRBJ2-5, with 11 bases that match TRBD1. The J segment lost 5 bases and the V segment lost 5 bases, leaving 1 base of the junction unmatched. From germline, CDR1 is LGHNA and CDR2 YSLEER. The CDR3 length is 13 residues. DNA of the CDR3: TGCGCCAGCAGCGGGACAGGGGGGGAGACCCAGTACTTC. It encodes CASSGTGGETQYF.

This chain uses TRBV16 with TRBJ1-1; TRBD1 aligns across 8 bases. The CDR3 is 13 amino acids. The germline CDR1 and CDR2 sequences are KGHSY and FQNENV. J lost 11 bases, V lost 4 bases, and 9 bases had no gene match. The CDR3, as DNA: TGTGCCAGCAGCCGGGGGGAGACAGGGGCCGCTTTCTTT. Amino acids: CASSRGETGAAFF.

The V call is TRBV10-3, the J call TRBJ2-2, with unresolved D. Trimming pared 7 bases from V and 1 base from J, leaving 7 bases between. The length of the CDR3 is 13 residues. Germline V CDR1 and CDR2: ENHRY, SYGVKD. The CDR3 sequence is CAINHENTGELFF. CDR3 in DNA: TGTGCCATCAATCATGAGAACACCGGGGAGCTGTTTTTT.